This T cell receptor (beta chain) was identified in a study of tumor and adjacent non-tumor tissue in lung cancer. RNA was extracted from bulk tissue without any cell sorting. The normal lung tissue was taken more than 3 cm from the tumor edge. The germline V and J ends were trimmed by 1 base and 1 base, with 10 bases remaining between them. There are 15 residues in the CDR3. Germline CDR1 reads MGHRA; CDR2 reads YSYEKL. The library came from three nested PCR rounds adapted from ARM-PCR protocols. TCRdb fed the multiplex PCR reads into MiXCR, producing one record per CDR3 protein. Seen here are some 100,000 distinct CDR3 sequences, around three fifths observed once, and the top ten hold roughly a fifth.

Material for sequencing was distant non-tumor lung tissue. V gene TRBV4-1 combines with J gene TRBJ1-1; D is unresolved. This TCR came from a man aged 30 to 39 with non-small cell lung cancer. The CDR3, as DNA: TGCGCCAGCAGCCAAGGGCGGGTGCAGAACACTGAAGCTTTCTTT. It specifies CASSQGRVQNTEAFF.